This T cell receptor (beta chain) was captured by sequencing in a study of CXCR3-negative and CXCR3-positive naive CD8 T cells. Study-level points and caveats: Hydrophobicity of TRB CDR3s was greater in CXCR3-positive naive cells than in CXCR3-negative naive cells.

Details on this clonotype: Its matching antigen is unknown.

CDR1 MDHEN and CDR2 SYDVKM come from the germline V gene. There are 18 residues in the CDR3. TRB cDNA was prepared as libraries by UMI-labeled 5' RACE. Each CDR3 protein gets one entry in TCRdb, which reprocessed the 5' RACE reads and gives no DNA. The sample totals 150,000 to 180,000 distinct CDR3 sequences. Material: naive CXCR3+ CD8+ T cells from blood. The subset was: CD45RO-CCR7+CD27+CD95- naive CD8+ T cells expressing CXCR3 (TNR3+). The source of this sequence is a human donor in good health. Some clones in this sample may be carry-over from other donors' samples. The chain employs TRBV28 and TRBJ1-5; TCRdb proposes TRBD1, but this gene call is untestable without DNA. CDR3 sequence: CASSPGTGDLYSNQPQHF.